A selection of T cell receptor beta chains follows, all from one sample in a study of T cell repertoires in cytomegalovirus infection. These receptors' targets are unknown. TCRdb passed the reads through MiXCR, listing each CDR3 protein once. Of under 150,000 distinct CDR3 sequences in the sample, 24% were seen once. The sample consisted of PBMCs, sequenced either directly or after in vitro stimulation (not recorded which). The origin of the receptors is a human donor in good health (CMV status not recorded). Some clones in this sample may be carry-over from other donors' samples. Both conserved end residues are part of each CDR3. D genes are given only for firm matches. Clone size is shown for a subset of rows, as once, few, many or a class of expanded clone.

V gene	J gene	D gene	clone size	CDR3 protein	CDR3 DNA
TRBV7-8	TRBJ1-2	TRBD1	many	CASSPRQGVWGYTF	TGTGCCAGCAGCCCTCGACAGGGGGTGTGGGGCTACACCTTC
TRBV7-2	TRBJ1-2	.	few	CASSQERRVGGYTF	TGTGCCAGCAGCCAGGAGAGGCGGGTGGGTGGCTACACCTTC
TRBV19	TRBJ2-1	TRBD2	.	CASSKGLAALKQFF	TGTGCCAGTAGTAAAGGACTAGCGGCGCTTAAGCAGTTCTTC
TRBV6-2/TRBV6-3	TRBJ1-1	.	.	CASSPPGRTNTEAFF	TGTGCCAGCAGCCCCCCGGGACGGACGAACACTGAAGCTTTCTTT
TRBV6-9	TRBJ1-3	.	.	CASSSVRRGFSPGNTIYF	TGTGCCAGCAGTTCCGTTCGCAGAGGGTTTTCGCCTGGAAACACCATATATTTT
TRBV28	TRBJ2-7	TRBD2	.	CASRTSGSSYEQYF	TGTGCCAGCAGAACTAGCGGAAGTTCCTACGAGCAGTACTTC
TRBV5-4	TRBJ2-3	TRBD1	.	CASGGQNTDTQYF	TGTGCCAGCGGGGGACAGAACACAGATACGCAGTATTTT
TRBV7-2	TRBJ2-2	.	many	CASSLARLVPGELFF	TGTGCCAGCAGCTTAGCGCGGTTGGTCCCCGGGGAGCTGTTTTTT
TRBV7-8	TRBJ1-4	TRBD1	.	CASSSRTGGEKLFF	TGTGCCAGCAGCTCCCGGACAGGAGGTGAAAAACTGTTTTTT
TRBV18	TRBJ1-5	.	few	CASTEGYDSNQPQHF	TGTGCCAGCACCGAGGGGTACGACAGCAATCAGCCCCAGCATTTT
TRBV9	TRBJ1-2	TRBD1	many	CASTQTGTGGFGGYTF	TGTGCCAGCACCCAGACAGGGACAGGGGGCTTTGGTGGCTACACCTTC
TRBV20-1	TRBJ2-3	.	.	CSASSGVDTQYF	TGCAGTGCTAGTTCGGGGGTAGATACGCAGTATTTT
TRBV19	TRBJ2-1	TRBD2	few	CASSIDGGGTYNEQFF	TGTGCCAGTAGTATAGATGGCGGGGGGACCTACAATGAGCAGTTCTTC
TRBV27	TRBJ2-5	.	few	CASSATSSRQETQYF	TGTGCCAGCAGCGCGACTAGTTCCCGCCAAGAGACCCAGTACTTC
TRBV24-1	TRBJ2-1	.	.	CATSDRTVFGWGEQFF	TGTGCCACCAGTGACCGGACAGTTTTTGGGTGGGGTGAGCAGTTCTTC
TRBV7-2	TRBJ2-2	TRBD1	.	CASSLAGTGGSGELFF	TGTGCCAGCAGCTTAGCCGGGACAGGGGGTAGCGGGGAGCTGTTTTTT
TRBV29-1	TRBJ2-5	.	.	CSVGGATTRETQYF	TGCAGCGTTGGGGGGGCCACGACGAGAGAGACCCAGTACTTC
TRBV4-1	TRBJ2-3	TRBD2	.	CASSQEAGAGTDTQYF	TGCGCCAGCAGCCAAGAAGCGGGAGCCGGCACAGATACGCAGTATTTT
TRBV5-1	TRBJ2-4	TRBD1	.	CASSLGQGAGKNIQYF	TGCGCCAGCAGCTTGGGACAGGGGGCTGGTAAAAACATTCAGTACTTC
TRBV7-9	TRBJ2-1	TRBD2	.	CASSVLGTSGLYNEQFF	TGTGCCAGCAGCGTCTTGGGGACTAGCGGGTTGTACAATGAGCAGTTCTTC
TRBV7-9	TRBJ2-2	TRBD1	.	CASSLLLTGTGRPGELFF	TGTGCCAGCAGCTTACTACTTACCGGGACAGGGAGGCCCGGGGAGCTGTTTTTT
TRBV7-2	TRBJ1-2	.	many	CASSLSQGRFYGYTF	TGTGCCAGCAGCTTATCTCAAGGTCGTTTCTATGGCTACACCTTC
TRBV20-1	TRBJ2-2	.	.	CSAREGTDSTGELFF	TGCAGTGCTAGAGAAGGGACGGACTCCACCGGGGAGCTGTTTTTT
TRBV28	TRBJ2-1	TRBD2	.	CASSLWREVYNEQFF	TGTGCCAGCAGTTTATGGCGGGAGGTTTACAATGAGCAGTTCTTC
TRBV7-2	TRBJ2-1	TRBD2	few	CASTQLAGGLLEQFF	TGTGCCAGCACCCAACTAGCGGGAGGTCTATTAGAGCAGTTCTTC
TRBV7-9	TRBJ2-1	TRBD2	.	CASSGGLAGGLESYNEQFF	TGTGCCAGCAGCGGGGGACTAGCGGGAGGCCTTGAATCCTACAATGAGCAGTTCTTC
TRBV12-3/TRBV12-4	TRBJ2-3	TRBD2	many	CASSLSGRADTQYF	TGTGCCAGCAGTCTTAGCGGGAGGGCAGATACGCAGTATTTT
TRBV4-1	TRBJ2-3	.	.	CASSQGGATDTQYF	TGCGCCAGCAGCCAAGGTGGGGCCACAGATACGCAGTATTTT
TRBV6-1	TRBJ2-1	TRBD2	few	CASSSWASGTGGEQFF	TGTGCCAGCAGTTCATGGGCTAGCGGGACGGGTGGTGAGCAGTTCTTC
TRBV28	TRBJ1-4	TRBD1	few	CASSQRQGRGEKLFF	TGTGCCAGCAGTCAGCGACAGGGCCGTGGTGAAAAACTGTTTTTT
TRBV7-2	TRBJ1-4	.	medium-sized	CASSSLAGTTNEKLFF	TGTGCCAGCAGCTCCCTGGCGGGGACAACTAATGAAAAACTGTTTTTT
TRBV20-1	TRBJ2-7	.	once	CSARIGRGYEQYF	TGCAGTGCTAGAATAGGGCGGGGCTACGAGCAGTACTTC
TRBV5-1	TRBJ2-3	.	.	CASSPTLAGPTDTQYF	TGCGCCAGCAGCCCTACACTGGCGGGACCCACAGATACGCAGTATTTT
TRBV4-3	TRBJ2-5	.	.	CASSQDLGGVNRAETQYF	TGCGCCAGCAGCCAAGATCTAGGGGGGGTAAATCGCGCGGAGACCCAGTACTTC
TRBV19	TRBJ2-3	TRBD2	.	CASKASGIGDTQYF	TGTGCCAGTAAGGCTAGCGGGATTGGAGATACGCAGTATTTT
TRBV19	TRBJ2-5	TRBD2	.	CASSFTLASETQYF	TGTGCCAGTAGTTTTACACTAGCGTCGGAGACCCAGTACTTC
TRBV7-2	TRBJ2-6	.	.	CASSSGRGGSGANVLTF	TGTGCCAGCAGCAGCGGACGGGGTGGCTCTGGGGCCAACGTCCTGACTTTC
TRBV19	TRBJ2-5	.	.	CASSITEGQETQYF	TGTGCCAGTAGTATAACCGAGGGCCAAGAGACCCAGTACTTC
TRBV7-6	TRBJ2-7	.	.	CASSLGGDEQYF	TGTGCCAGCAGCTTAGGAGGTGACGAGCAGTACTTC
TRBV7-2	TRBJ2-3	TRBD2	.	CASSYAGSGTNTQYF	TGTGCCAGCAGCTACGCCGGAAGCGGGACGAATACGCAGTATTTT
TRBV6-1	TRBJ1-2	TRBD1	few	CASRGDSSSGYTF	TGTGCCAGCAGGGGGGACAGTTCAAGCGGCTACACCTTC
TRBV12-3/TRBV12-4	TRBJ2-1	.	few	CASSPRAGPNEQFF	TGTGCCAGCAGTCCGCGGGCGGGACCCAATGAGCAGTTCTTC
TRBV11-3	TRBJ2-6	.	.	CASSGVDGSSGANVLTF	TGTGCCAGCAGCGGGGTGGACGGGAGCTCTGGGGCCAACGTCCTGACTTTC
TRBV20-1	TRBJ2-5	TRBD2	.	CSARVAGDGETQYF	TGCAGTGCTAGAGTCGCGGGAGACGGAGAGACCCAGTACTTC
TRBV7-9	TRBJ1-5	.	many	CASSSDRQNQPQHF	TGTGCCAGCAGCTCGGACAGACAAAATCAGCCCCAGCATTTT
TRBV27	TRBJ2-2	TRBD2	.	CASRLLAGVDGELFF	TGTGCCAGCAGGCTATTAGCGGGAGTAGACGGGGAGCTGTTTTTT
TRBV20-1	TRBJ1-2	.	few	CSGAGGVGSGYTF	TGCAGTGGCGCGGGAGGGGTTGGTAGCGGCTACACCTTC
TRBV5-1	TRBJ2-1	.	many	CASRLSSYNEQFF	TGCGCCAGCCGCTTGAGCTCCTACAATGAGCAGTTCTTC
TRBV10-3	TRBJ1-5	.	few	CAISESTVSNQPQHF	TGTGCCATCAGTGAGTCGACGGTTAGCAATCAGCCCCAGCATTTT